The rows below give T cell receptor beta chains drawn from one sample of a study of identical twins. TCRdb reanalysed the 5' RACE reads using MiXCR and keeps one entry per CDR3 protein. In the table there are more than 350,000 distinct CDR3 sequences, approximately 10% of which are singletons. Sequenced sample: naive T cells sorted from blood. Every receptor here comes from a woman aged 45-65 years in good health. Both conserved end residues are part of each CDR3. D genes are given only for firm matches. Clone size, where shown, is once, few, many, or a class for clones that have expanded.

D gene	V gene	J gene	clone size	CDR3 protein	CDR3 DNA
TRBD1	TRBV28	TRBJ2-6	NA	CASRARDRPGANVLTF	TGTGCCAGCAGAGCCCGGGACAGGCCTGGGGCCAACGTCCTGACTTTC
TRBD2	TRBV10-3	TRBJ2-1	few	CAISLTSPDNEQFF	TGTGCCATCAGCTTGACTAGCCCGGACAATGAGCAGTTCTTC
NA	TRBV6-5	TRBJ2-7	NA	CASSYSRVGVEQYF	TGTGCCAGCAGTTACTCCAGGGTAGGGGTCGAGCAGTACTTC
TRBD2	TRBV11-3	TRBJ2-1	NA	CASSVRTSGRVEQFF	TGTGCCAGCAGCGTAAGGACTAGCGGGAGGGTTGAGCAGTTCTTC
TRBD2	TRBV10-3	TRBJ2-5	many	CAISDSAGEETQYF	TGTGCCATCAGTGACTCGGCGGGAGAAGAGACCCAGTACTTC
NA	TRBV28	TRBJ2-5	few	CASRDRETQYF	TGTGCCAGCAGAGACCGGGAGACCCAGTACTTC
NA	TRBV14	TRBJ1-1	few	CASSQDQQMIGVNTEAFF	TGTGCCAGCAGCCAAGACCAACAGATGATAGGGGTGAACACTGAAGCTTTCTTT
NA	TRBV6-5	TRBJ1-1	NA	CASSYIQGTEAFF	TGTGCCAGCAGTTACATTCAGGGGACTGAAGCTTTCTTT
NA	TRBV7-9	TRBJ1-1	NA	CASSSKEVTEAFF	TGTGCCAGCAGCTCCAAGGAGGTTACTGAAGCTTTCTTT
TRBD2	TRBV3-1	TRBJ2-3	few	CASSQGFQSGRKTDTQYF	TGTGCCAGCAGCCAAGGATTCCAGAGCGGGAGGAAGACAGATACGCAGTATTTT
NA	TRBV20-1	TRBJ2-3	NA	CSARYAGTDTQYF	TGCAGTGCCAGGTACGCTGGCACAGATACGCAGTATTTT
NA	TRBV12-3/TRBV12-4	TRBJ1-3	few	CASSLEGHSGNTIYF	TGTGCCAGCAGTTTAGAAGGGCACTCTGGAAACACCATATATTTT
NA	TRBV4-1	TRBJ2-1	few	CASSQVFGSEQFF	TGCGCCAGCAGCCAAGTTTTTGGGAGTGAGCAGTTCTTC
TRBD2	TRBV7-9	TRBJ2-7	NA	CASSYGTRVYEQYF	TGTGCCAGCAGCTACGGGACTAGGGTTTACGAGCAGTACTTC
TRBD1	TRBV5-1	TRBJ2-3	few	CASSTQGTVQDTQYF	TGCGCCAGCAGCACCCAGGGGACAGTCCAGGATACGCAGTATTTT
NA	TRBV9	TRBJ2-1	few	CASSASGGGSNEQFF	TGTGCCAGCAGCGCAAGCGGAGGGGGCTCAAATGAGCAGTTCTTC
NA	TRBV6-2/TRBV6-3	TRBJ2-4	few	CASAKELAKNIQYF	TGTGCCAGCGCTAAGGAATTAGCCAAAAACATTCAGTACTTC
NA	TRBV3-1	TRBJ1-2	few	CASSQQQESGYTF	TGTGCCAGCAGCCAACAACAAGAGTCGGGCTACACCTTC
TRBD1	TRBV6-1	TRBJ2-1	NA	CASRRPRRQGDSYNEQFF	TGTGCCAGCAGACGCCCGCGGCGACAGGGGGATTCCTACAATGAGCAGTTCTTC
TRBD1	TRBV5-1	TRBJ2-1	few	CASRAGQGRSSYNEQFF	TGCGCCAGCAGAGCTGGACAGGGAAGGTCGTCCTACAATGAGCAGTTCTTC
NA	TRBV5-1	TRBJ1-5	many	CASSLRPGFRSQPQHF	TGCGCCAGCAGCTTGAGGCCAGGCTTTAGGAGTCAGCCCCAGCATTTT
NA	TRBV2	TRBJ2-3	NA	CASSETEYRDTQYF	TGTGCCAGCAGTGAGACAGAATATCGGGATACGCAGTATTTT
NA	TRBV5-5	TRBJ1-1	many	CASSLSVNTEAFF	TGTGCCAGCAGCTTGTCGGTGAACACTGAAGCTTTCTTT
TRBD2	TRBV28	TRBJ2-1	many	CASSITGTSVEQFF	TGTGCCAGCAGTATTACCGGGACTAGCGTTGAGCAGTTCTTC
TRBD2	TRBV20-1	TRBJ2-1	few	CSAKRGAGGYNEQFF	TGCAGTGCTAAGAGGGGAGCGGGGGGCTACAATGAGCAGTTCTTC
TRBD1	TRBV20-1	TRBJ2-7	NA	CSARRRGLYEQYF	TGCAGTGCTAGACGCAGGGGGCTCTACGAGCAGTACTTC
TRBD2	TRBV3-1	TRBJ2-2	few	CASSPPRAGALTGELFF	TGTGCCAGCAGCCCGCCCCGGGCGGGAGCCCTCACCGGGGAGCTGTTTTTT
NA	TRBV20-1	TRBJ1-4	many	CSVLGGNEKLFF	TGCAGTGTCCTGGGGGGGAATGAAAAACTGTTTTTT
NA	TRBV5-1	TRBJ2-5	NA	CASSRRLGSQETQYF	TGCGCCAGCAGCCGTCGTCTAGGTTCCCAAGAGACCCAGTACTTC
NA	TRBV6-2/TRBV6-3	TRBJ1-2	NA	CASSLPAPRGYTF	TGTGCCAGCAGCCTCCCCGCACCGAGAGGCTACACCTTC
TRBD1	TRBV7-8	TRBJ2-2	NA	CASRVRGHTGELFF	TGTGCCAGCAGGGTCAGGGGGCATACCGGGGAGCTGTTTTTT
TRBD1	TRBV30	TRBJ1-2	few	CAWQNWDSLSNYGYTF	TGTGCCTGGCAAAACTGGGACAGTCTTTCTAACTATGGCTACACCTTC
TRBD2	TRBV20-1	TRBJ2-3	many	CSASDSGRGDTQYF	TGCAGTGCTAGCGATAGCGGGAGGGGGGATACGCAGTATTTT
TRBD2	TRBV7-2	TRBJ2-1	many	CASSLEVAGENEQFF	TGTGCCAGCAGCTTAGAAGTAGCGGGAGAGAATGAGCAGTTCTTC
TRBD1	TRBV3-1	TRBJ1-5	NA	CASSHGQDQPQHF	TGTGCCAGCAGCCACGGACAGGATCAGCCCCAGCATTTT
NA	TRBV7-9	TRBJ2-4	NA	CASSLGEAHHENIQYF	TGTGCCAGCAGCTTAGGAGAGGCGCACCACGAAAACATTCAGTACTTC
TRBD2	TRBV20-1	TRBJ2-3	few	CSARVAGASTDTQYF	TGCAGCGCAAGAGTAGCGGGAGCGAGCACAGATACGCAGTATTTT
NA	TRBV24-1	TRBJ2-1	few	CATSSPRGPHEQFF	TGTGCCACCAGTTCCCCCCGAGGCCCCCATGAGCAGTTCTTC
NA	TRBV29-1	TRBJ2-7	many	CSVVQSSYEQYF	TGCAGCGTTGTTCAAAGCTCCTACGAGCAGTACTTC
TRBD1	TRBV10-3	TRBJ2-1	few	CAISEGRDRWFF	TGTGCCATCAGTGAGGGTCGGGACAGGTGGTTCTTC
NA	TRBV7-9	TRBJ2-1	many	CASSFDASSYNEQFF	TGTGCCAGCAGCTTTGACGCTTCCTCTTACAATGAGCAGTTCTTC
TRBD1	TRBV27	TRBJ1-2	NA	CASSGGPGGSQYGYTF	TGTGCCAGCAGTGGGGGGCCAGGGGGCTCGCAGTATGGCTACACCTTC
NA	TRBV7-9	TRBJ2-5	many	CASSLAAVQETQYF	TGTGCCAGCAGCTTAGCGGCAGTCCAAGAGACCCAGTACTTC
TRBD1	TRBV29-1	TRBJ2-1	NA	CSGRDRGPNEQFF	TGCAGCGGCCGGGACAGGGGGCCAAATGAGCAGTTCTTC
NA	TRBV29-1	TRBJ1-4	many	CSVLTNEKLFF	TGCAGCGTTCTCACTAATGAAAAACTGTTTTTT
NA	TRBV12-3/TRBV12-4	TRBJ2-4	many	CASSFRLVGKNIQYF	TGTGCCAGCAGTTTTCGACTTGTGGGCAAAAACATTCAGTACTTC
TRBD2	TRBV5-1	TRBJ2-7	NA	CASSLVLAGGREQYF	TGCGCCAGCAGCTTGGTCCTAGCGGGAGGGCGCGAGCAGTACTTC
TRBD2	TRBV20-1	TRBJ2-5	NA	CSASLFGLAGGGQETQYF	TGCAGTGCTAGTTTGTTTGGGCTAGCGGGAGGCGGGCAAGAGACCCAGTACTTC